One sample yielded the 24 T cell receptor beta chains listed below, sequenced in a study of blood T cell repertoires in COVID-19. The repertoire was sequenced with immunoSEQ multiplex PCR; TCRdb's copy has only in-frame clones and lacks some. The profile shows 200,000 to 250,000 clones, approximately 81% of them singletons. Sequenced sample: peripheral blood. The receptors stem from an elderly woman with COVID-19, enrolled during active disease.

To note about this clone: The DNA is omitted, as the CDR3 cannot be located on it reliably, and the CDR3 follows TCRdb's listing. The genes are TRBV2 and TRBJ1-5; the table gives TRBD1 as D, unverified against the DNA. The germline CDR1 and CDR2 sequences are SNHLY and FYNNEI. The length of the CDR3 is 15 amino acids, counting both ends. CDR3 sequence: CASSTSGQGNQPQHF.

This rearrangement joins TRBV5-1 to TRBJ2-2, with D maybe TRBD2 (5 bases). The CDR3 is made up of 15 amino acids. The germline CDR1 and CDR2 sequences are SGHRS and YFSETQ. V was shortened by 4 bases and J by 0 bases, with 10 bases between the two germline ends. As DNA, the CDR3 is TGCGCCAGCAGCACGGGGAGTACGAACACCGGGGAGCTGTTTTTT. Translated: CASSTGSTNTGELFF.

This clone was observed a few times. The rearrangement joins TRBV5-4 to TRBJ1-2, with a tentative D call TRBD1 (6 bases). Germline CDR1 SGHNT, CDR2 YYREEE (reference sequence). This CDR3 spans 16 amino acids. The ends were cut back, 6 bases at V and 3 bases at J, with 21 bases in the middle. As DNA, the CDR3 is TGTGCCAGCACCCCACCCGGCCAGGGGCTGCACTATGGCTACACCTTC. It translates to CASTPPGQGLHYGYTF.

The J gene is TRBJ2-2, the V gene TRBV5-4; the D gene is possibly TRBD1 (5 bases). Germline V gene data show CDR1 as SGHNT and CDR2 as YYREEE (reference sequence). This CDR3 region has 13 residues. V was clipped by 7 bases and J by 3 bases, with 10 bases between them. The CDR3, as DNA: TGTGCCAGCGCAGGGATCGACACCGGGGAGCTGTTTTTT. It yields the protein CASAGIDTGELFF. The entire variable domain, with the rest obtained from reference TRBV5-4 and TRBJ2-2, is as follows: ETGVTQSPTHLIKTRGQQVTLRCSSQSGHNTVSWYQQALGQGPQFIFQYYREEENGRGNFPPRFSGLQFPNYSSELNVNALELDDSALYLCASAGIDTGELFFGEGSRLTVL.

The chain joins TRBV9 to TRBJ1-1; D gene uncertain. The CDR3 runs 14 residues. Per the germline V gene, CDR1 is SGDLS and CDR2 is YYNGEE. V was clipped by 4 bases and J by 5 bases, with 15 bases between them. The DNA of the CDR3 is TGTGCCAGCAGCCTCGACTTATCCGGGACTGAAGCTTTCTTT. Its translation is CASSLDLSGTEAFF.

This clone was counted between two and nine times. The rearrangement uses TRBV4-2 and TRBJ2-7, with D perhaps TRBD1 (5 bases). Deletions cut 2 bases from V and 6 bases from J, with 14 bases between. The CDR3 consists of 14 residues. The germline V gene encodes CDR1 LGHNA and CDR2 YNFKEQ. DNA of the CDR3: TGTGCCAGCAGCCAACTAGACAGATTTGGCGAGCAGTACTTC. The encoded protein is CASSQLDRFGEQYF.

This clone was observed a few times. The chain uses TRBV29-1 and TRBJ2-2, with D possibly matching TRBD2 (5 bases). V was pared by 7 bases and J by 6 bases, with 12 bases between. This CDR3 spans 12 amino acids. CDR1 and CDR2 (germline): SQVTM, ANQGSEA. The chain's CDR3 is CSGFRGSGELFF. CDR3 bases: TGCAGCGGATTTCGAGGGTCCGGGGAGCTGTTTTTT.

V gene TRBV6-2 or TRBV6-3 combines with J gene TRBJ1-1; no reliable D call. Trimming took 2 bases from V and 8 from J, leaving 6 bases between them. Germline CDR1 and CDR2: MNHEY and SVGEGT. The length of the CDR3 is 11 residues. In DNA form, the CDR3 reads TGTGCCAGCAGTTACACGGGGGAAGCTTTCTTT. Translating it yields CASSYTGEAFF.

This sequence joins TRBV6-6 and TRBJ1-4, with 7 bases aligning to TRBD1. The V segment lost 4 bases and the J segment 3 bases; nucleotides outside the gene matches: 2. The CDR3 totals 14 residues. CDR1 is MNHNY and CDR2 is SVGAGI in the germline V gene (reference sequence). CDR3 DNA: TGTGCCAGCAGTTGGGACAGATCTAATGAAAAACTGTTTTTT. Amino acids: CASSWDRSNEKLFF.

The genes are TRBV2 and TRBJ2-6; 10 bases agree with TRBD1. The ends lost 4 bases at V and 2 bases at J; junction bases unmatched: 8. The CDR3 consists of 18 residues. CDR1 is SNHLY, CDR2 FYNNEI, per germline. CDR3 in DNA: TGTGCCAGCAGTGCCCCCGGGACAGGGGCAACTGGGGCCAACGTCCTGACTTTC. Translating it yields CASSAPGTGATGANVLTF. Looking up the rest from reference TRBV2 and TRBJ2-6 gives the full variable domain: EPEVTQTPSHQVTQMGQEVILRCVPISNHLYFYWYRQILGQKVEFLVSFYNNEISEKSEIFDDQFSVERPDGSNFTLKIRSTKLEDSAMYFCASSAPGTGATGANVLTFGAGSRLTVL.

The CDR3 nucleotides are TGTGCCAGCAGCAGGCCGCCTCGGACAGGGAACACCGGGGAGCTGTTTTTT. Translation: CASSRPPRTGNTGELFF. The chain employs TRBV3-1 (or the pseudogene TRBV3-2) and TRBJ2-2, with 7 bases lining up with TRBD1. V shed 5 bases and J 1 base; nucleotides not matched to a gene: 10. This CDR3 has 17 residues. CDR1 and CDR2 from the germline V gene are LGHDT and YNNKEL (reference sequence).

This rearrangement joins TRBV9 to TRBJ1-5; 7 bases map to TRBD1. The CDR3 length is 15 residues. V shed 4 bases, J shed 7 bases, and the junction held 11 bases outside the gene matches. Per germline, CDR1 SGDLS and CDR2 YYNGEE. The CDR3 DNA is TGTGCCAGCAGCCCCGGGACAGCCGACCGGCAGCCCCAGCATTTT. It translates to CASSPGTADRQPQHF.

This sequence joins TRBV3-1 (or the pseudogene TRBV3-2) and TRBJ1-1, with 10 bases matching TRBD1. Germline CDR1 and CDR2: LGHDT and YNNKEL (reference sequence). The CDR3 covers 16 residues. V shed 3 bases, J shed 0 bases, and the junction held 4 bases outside the gene matches. In DNA form, the CDR3 reads TGTGCCAGCAGCCAGTGGGACAGGGGATTGAACACTGAAGCTTTCTTT. Protein sequence: CASSQWDRGLNTEAFF.

The gene calls are TRBV11-2 and TRBJ1-3, with D possibly being TRBD1 (5 bases). From germline, CDR1 is SGHAT and CDR2 FQNNGV. The CDR3 consists of 16 residues. Trimming stripped 5 bases from V and 0 bases from J, with 14 bases between. CDR3 nucleotide sequence: TGTGCCAGCAGCCTCCAGGGCAGTTCCTCTGGAAACACCATATATTTT. Protein product: CASSLQGSSSGNTIYF.

V usage is TRBV2 and J usage is TRBJ1-5, with TRBD1 as a possible D gene (5 bases). V dropped 2 bases and J dropped 2 bases, with 10 bases sitting between them. Germline values: CDR1 SNHLY, CDR2 FYNNEI. The length of the CDR3 is 15 residues. Here the CDR3 reads CASSEQGLGNQPQHF. CDR3 bases: TGTGCCAGCAGTGAACAGGGCCTCGGCAATCAGCCCCAGCATTTT.

The rearrangement links TRBV6-5 to TRBJ1-4; 7 bases fit TRBD1. The CDR3 is 15 residues long. Per the germline V gene, CDR1 is MNHEY and CDR2 is SVGAGI. V lost 7 bases to trimming and J lost 3 bases; unmatched junction nucleotides: 8. CDR3 residues: CASNPTGVSNEKLFF. Written as DNA, the CDR3 is TGTGCCAGCAACCCTACAGGGGTATCTAATGAAAAACTGTTTTTT.

This clone is a singleton in its sample. This chain uses TRBV27 with TRBJ1-1; the D gene is possibly TRBD1 (6 bases). Trimming stripped 3 bases from V and 0 bases from J, with 14 bases between. Germline V gene sequence: CDR1 MNHEY, CDR2 SMNVEV (reference sequence). The CDR3 loop spans 16 amino acids. CDR3 DNA: TGTGCCAGCAGTTTCTCTCCGGACAGTATGAACACTGAAGCTTTCTTT. It specifies CASSFSPDSMNTEAFF.

This chain connects TRBV5-1 to TRBJ1-1, with 7 bases aligning to TRBD1. CDR1 and CDR2 from the germline V gene are SGHRS and YFSETQ. With V trimmed by 0 bases and J by 3 bases, 8 bases remained unmatched. This CDR3 spans 16 amino acids. The CDR3 loop is CASSLEWTGRYTEAFF. The CDR3 DNA is TGCGCCAGCAGCTTGGAGTGGACAGGCCGGTACACTGAAGCTTTCTTT.

The chain uses TRBV3-1 (or the pseudogene TRBV3-2) and TRBJ1-1, with D tentatively TRBD1 (5 bases). Germline lookup yields CDR1 LGHDT and CDR2 YNNKEL (reference sequence). Deletions cut 3 bases from V and 1 base from J, with 9 bases between. There are 14 residues in the CDR3. CDR3 sequence reads: CASSHLQGNTEAFF. The CDR3 region has the DNA TGTGCCAGCAGCCACCTTCAGGGGAACACTGAAGCTTTCTTT.

V and J are TRBV5-1 and TRBJ1-1; no definite D call. Germline assignment: CDR1 SGHRS and CDR2 YFSETQ. This CDR3 has 13 amino acids. With 3 bases removed from V and 1 base from J, the gap between germline ends came to 7 bases. The CDR3 bases are TGCGCCAGCAGCTGGGCAGAGAACACTGAAGCTTTCTTT. Encoded protein: CASSWAENTEAFF.

In its sample, this clone was seen a few times. This rearrangement joins TRBV28 to TRBJ2-7, with D maybe TRBD2 (6 bases). In germline, CDR1 is MDHEN, CDR2 SYDVKM. CDR3 length: 15 amino acids. V lost 11 bases and J lost 7, with 27 bases in between. CDR3 coding DNA: TGTGCCCAAGCAGGAACCACCGCTAGCGTGGGGGAGCAGTACTTC. It yields the protein CAQAGTTASVGEQYF.

This clone showed up just once. The chain carries TRBV5-4 and TRBJ2-7, with TRBD2 matching 7 bases. Trimming at V came to 3 bases and at J to 0 bases, leaving 3 bases not matched to a gene. Germline V lookup: CDR1 SGHNT, CDR2 YYREEE (reference sequence). The CDR3 consists of 14 residues. The CDR3 protein is CASSSGGNSYEQYV. The DNA of the CDR3 is TGTGCCAGCAGCTCCGGGGGGAACTCCTACGAGCAGTACGTC.

The chain links TRBV30 to TRBJ2-5, with D maybe TRBD2 (5 bases). Per germline, CDR1 GTSNPN and CDR2 SVGIG (reference sequence). V was clipped by 0 bases and J by 5 bases, with 10 bases between them. The CDR3 extends over 13 amino acids. This chain's CDR3 is CAWSVLAGETQYF. DNA for the CDR3: TGTGCCTGGAGTGTTCTAGCTGGGGAGACCCAGTACTTC. Full variable domain (missing parts from reference TRBV30 and TRBJ2-5): SQTIHQWPATLVQPVGSPLSLECTVEGTSNPNLYWYRQAAGRGLQLLFYSVGIGQISSEVPQNLSASRPQDRQFILSSKKLLLSDSGFYLCAWSVLAGETQYFGPGTRLLVL.

The CDR3 DNA reads as TGTGCCAGTGGTGACCGTCGGGGGAATGAAAAACTGTTTTTT. Encoded protein: CASGDRRGNEKLFF. The chain joins TRBV19 to TRBJ1-4; possible D gene TRBD1, 5 bases. The V and J ends lost 8 bases and 5 bases respectively, with 15 bases between them. Germline assignment: CDR1 LNHDA and CDR2 SQIVND (reference sequence). This CDR3 has 14 residues.